These 30 T cell receptor beta chains were sequenced from one sample in a study of neurological immune-mediated disorders. Via MiXCR, TCRdb re-called the 5' RACE reads, giving one row per CDR3 protein. The sample records about 62,000 distinct CDR3 sequences, approximately 3.7% being singletons. The sample taken for sequencing was PBMCs. These receptors were collected from a woman between 50 and 59 years old with multiple sclerosis.

This clonotype was found many times. The gene calls are TRBV7-9 and TRBJ1-1; D may be TRBD1 (6 bases). The V and J ends lost 7 bases and 1 base respectively, with 7 bases between them. This CDR3 spans 12 amino acids. Looked up from germline, CDR1 is SEHNR and CDR2 is FQNEAQ (reference sequence). In nucleotides, the CDR3 is TGTGCCAGCAAGACAGGGAACACTGAAGCTTTCTTT. Its protein product is CASKTGNTEAFF.

This clonotype was seen repeatedly, ten times or more. The chain couples TRBV29-1 to TRBJ1-2, with D possibly being TRBD1 (5 bases). Trimming shortened V by 8 bases and J by 5 bases, and 18 bases separated the two germline ends. Germline CDR1 reads SQVTM; CDR2 reads ANQGSEA. This CDR3 has 13 amino acids. CDR3 protein: CSPTVGGIYGYTF. Here the CDR3 DNA reads TGCAGCCCCACCGTGGGGGGGATATATGGCTACACCTTC.

This clonotype has a count of ten or more. CDR3 residues: CATSRDLTVNAEAFF. CDR3 sequence (DNA): TGTGCCACCAGCAGAGATCTCACGGTTAATGCTGAAGCTTTCTTT. The chain employs TRBV15 and TRBJ1-1, with D unresolved. V shed 0 bases and J shed 6 bases, with 14 bases lying between them. CDR3 length: 15 amino acids. CDR1 and CDR2 from the germline V gene are LNHNV and YYDKDF (reference sequence).

Many counts were recorded for this clonotype. The genes are TRBV7-2 and TRBJ1-4; D is unresolved. V was trimmed by 6 bases and J by 4 bases, leaving 9 bases between them. Germline V gene lookup returns CDR1 SGHTA and CDR2 FQGNSA. CDR3 length equals 13 residues. The CDR3 loop is CASSYGVNEKLFF. The CDR3 coding sequence is TGTGCCAGCAGTTACGGGGTTAATGAAAAACTGTTTTTT. The full variable domain, with the rest looked up from reference TRBV7-2 and TRBJ1-4, is GAGVSQSPSNKVTEKGKDVELRCDPISGHTALYWYRQSLGQGLEFLIYFQGNSAPDKSGLPSDRFSAERTGGSVSTLTIQRTQQEDSAVYLCASSYGVNEKLFFGSGTQLSVL.

The chain joins TRBV7-3 to TRBJ2-3; D may correspond to TRBD1 or TRBD2 (6 bases each). Germline V gives CDR1 SGHTA, CDR2 FQGTGA. Between the trimmed V and J ends, which lost 0 bases and 1 base, there was a span of 11 bases. CDR3 length: 16 amino acids. The CDR3 DNA reads as TGTGCCAGCAGCTTAACGGGGGGCGCCGGCACAGATACGCAGTATTTT. Its translation: CASSLTGGAGTDTQYF. Using reference TRBV7-3 and TRBJ2-3 for the parts outside the CDR3, the full variable domain is GAGVSQTPSNKVTEKGKYVELRCDPISGHTALYWYRQSLGQGPEFLIYFQGTGAADDSGLPNDRFFAVRPEGSVSTLKIQRTERGDSAVYLCASSLTGGAGTDTQYFGPGTRLTVL.

This clonotype showed up many times. The chain couples TRBV7-2 to TRBJ1-5; the D is unclear. From germline, CDR1 is SGHTA and CDR2 FQGNSA. V was cut by 3 bases and J by 5 bases, with 5 bases left in between. The CDR3 is made up of 12 amino acids. The CDR3 sequence: CASSFSDQPQHF. The CDR3 DNA sequence: TGTGCCAGCAGCTTTTCAGATCAGCCCCAGCATTTT.

This clonotype was detected many times. This sequence joins TRBV14 and TRBJ2-2, with D hard to call. Deletions cut 1 base from V and 5 bases from J, with 8 bases between. This CDR3 has 14 residues. Germline V gene lookup returns CDR1 SGHDN and CDR2 FVKESK. Here the CDR3 DNA reads TGTGCCAGCAGCCAAGGACGATATACCGGGGAGCTGTTTTTT. Translating it yields CASSQGRYTGELFF.

This clonotype was observed at least ten times. V is TRBV10-3 and J is TRBJ1-4; D is unresolved. The germline CDR1 and CDR2 sequences are ENHRY and SYGVKD. V was shortened by 11 bases and J by 7 bases, with 20 bases between the two germline ends. This CDR3 comprises 14 residues. CDR3 in DNA: TGTGCCCGCCGACTTGGTTATGACGGTGAAAAACTGTTTTTT. Translation gives CARRLGYDGEKLFF.

At least ten counts were recorded for this clonotype. The chain uses TRBV25-1 and TRBJ1-5; maybe TRBD1 (6 bases). Germline loops: CDR1 MGHDK, CDR2 SYGVNS. This CDR3 comprises 14 residues. The V end lost 2 bases, the J end lost 6 bases, and 11 bases lay between the germline ends. CDR3 in DNA: TGTGCCAGCAGTGAAGGGGGGCTGGTTCAGCCCCAGCATTTT. It encodes CASSEGGLVQPQHF. The variable domain in full, with the rest retrieved from reference TRBV25-1 and TRBJ1-5, is EADIYQTPRYLVIGTGKKITLECSQTMGHDKMYWYQQDPGMELHLIHYSYGVNSTEKGDLSSESTVSRIRTEHFPLTLESARPSHTSQYLCASSEGGLVQPQHFGDGTRLSIL.

This clonotype showed up many times. The chain employs TRBV7-2 and TRBJ2-5; 8 positions match TRBD1. From germline, CDR1 is SGHTA and CDR2 FQGNSA. This CDR3 spans 13 amino acids. Trimming at V came to 10 bases and at J to 4 bases, leaving 8 bases not matched to a gene. The CDR3 DNA follows: TGTGCCACCACTACAGGGGGTGGAGAGACCCAGTACTTC. Translating gives CATTTGGGETQYF. The full variable domain, its missing parts supplied by reference TRBV7-2 and TRBJ2-5, is GAGVSQSPSNKVTEKGKDVELRCDPISGHTALYWYRQSLGQGLEFLIYFQGNSAPDKSGLPSDRFSAERTGGSVSTLTIQRTQQEDSAVYLCATTTGGGETQYFGPGTRLLVL.

This clonotype came up many times. The chain has TRBV20-1 and TRBJ2-3; D remains unclear. Germline CDR1 and CDR2: DFQATT and SNEGSKA (reference sequence). The CDR3 is 15 amino acids. Trimming shortened V by 3 bases and J by 5 bases, and 18 bases separated the two germline ends. In nucleotides, the CDR3 is TGCAGTGCTAGGTCTGCCGATCCGCGGAGAGATACGCAGTATTTT. Amino acid sequence: CSARSADPRRDTQYF.

This clonotype occurred many times. The chain links TRBV3-1 to TRBJ2-1; 13 nucleotides line up with TRBD2. The CDR3 loop spans 16 amino acids. Germline CDR1 LGHDT, CDR2 YNNKEL (reference sequence). V dropped 2 bases and J dropped 7; count of bases not matched to a gene: 5. CDR3 amino acids: CASSQILAGGPNEQFF. As DNA, the CDR3 is TGTGCCAGCAGCCAAATACTAGCGGGAGGGCCTAATGAGCAGTTCTTC.

This clonotype was seen repeatedly, ten times or more. At one boundary the junction diverges from the germline segment, which might be a read error. This sequence joins TRBV5-1 and TRBJ1-6; 7 positions match TRBD1. The CDR3 sequence is 15 residues long. Germline V CDR1 and CDR2: SGHRS, YFSETQ. The CDR3 DNA reads as TGCGCCAGCAGCTTGTCGGGACAGCTTAATTCACCCCTCAACTTT. Amino acids: CASSLSGQLNSPLNF.

The table lists this clonotype with many counts. The chain employs TRBV20-1 and TRBJ2-1; D gene unclear. This CDR3 comprises 13 residues. Trimming removed 4 bases at V and 0 bases at J, with 7 bases between. CDR1 DFQATT and CDR2 SNEGSKA come from the germline V gene (reference sequence). CDR3 amino acids: CSATASSYNEQFF. Written as DNA, the CDR3 is TGCAGTGCTACCGCAAGCTCCTACAATGAGCAGTTCTTC.

At least ten counts were recorded for this clonotype. The J gene is TRBJ2-2, the V gene TRBV5-1; a weak D match, TRBD1 (5 bases). Germline V gene sequence: CDR1 SGHRS, CDR2 YFSETQ. This CDR3 comprises 16 residues. The V end was cut by 1 base, the J end by 5 bases, with 15 bases between. The CDR3 here is CASSLSVRDGTGELFF. The CDR3 nucleotides are TGCGCCAGCAGCTTGTCGGTCAGGGATGGGACCGGGGAGCTGTTTTTT.

This clonotype was counted many times. The J gene is TRBJ1-1, the V gene TRBV7-2, with TRBD1 matching 7 bases. V was pared by 4 bases and J by 0 bases, with 2 bases of the junction left unmatched. This CDR3 comprises 14 residues. Germline V lookup: CDR1 SGHTA, CDR2 FQGNSA. The CDR3 region is CASSSQGVNTEAFF. The DNA of the CDR3 is TGTGCCAGCAGCTCGCAGGGGGTGAACACTGAAGCTTTCTTT.

This clonotype has a count of ten or more. V gene TRBV5-1 combines with J gene TRBJ2-1, with D possibly being TRBD1 or TRBD2 (6 bases each). Per the germline V gene, CDR1 is SGHRS and CDR2 is YFSETQ. The CDR3 runs to 16 residues. With 5 bases removed from V and 0 bases from J, the gap between germline ends came to 15 bases. CDR3 amino acids: CASRSKGGSSYNEQFF. For the CDR3, the DNA is TGCGCCAGCAGATCGAAGGGGGGTAGCTCCTACAATGAGCAGTTCTTC.

In its sample, this clonotype was seen a few times. The CDR3 coding sequence is TGTGCCATCAGTCCAGGGGGCTTAGGATATGGGGCCAACGTCCTGACTTTC. Amino acid sequence: CAISPGGLGYGANVLTF. This sequence joins TRBV10-3 and TRBJ2-6, with TRBD1 matching over 8 bases. J gave up 3 bases and V 5 bases, and 9 bases lay outside the gene matches. The germline V gene has CDR1 ENHRY and CDR2 SYGVKD. The CDR3 covers 17 residues.

The rearrangement uses TRBV6-1 and TRBJ1-1; 9 nucleotides align to TRBD1. J lost 3 bases, V lost 3 bases, and 2 bases had no gene match. This CDR3 is built from 14 residues. Germline V gene lookup returns CDR1 MNHNS and CDR2 SASEGT. CDR3 DNA: TGTGCCAGCAGTGAGGACAGGGGTGACACTGAAGCTTTCTTT. This translates into CASSEDRGDTEAFF.

Many counts were recorded for this clonotype. The rearrangement joins TRBV4-2 to TRBJ2-1, with D possibly TRBD2 on 5 matching bases. CDR3 length equals 11 residues. V lost 3 bases and J lost 9, with 6 bases in between. Germline V lookup: CDR1 LGHNA, CDR2 YNFKEQ. As DNA, the CDR3 is TGTGCCAGCAGCCAGGAGGCTGAGCAGTTCTTC. As protein: CASSQEAEQFF.

This clonotype was counted at least ten times. J is TRBJ1-3 and V is TRBV5-5; possibly TRBD1 for D (5 bases). CDR3 length equals 16 residues. Germline values: CDR1 SGHKS, CDR2 YYEKEE (reference sequence). V lost 1 base and J 0 bases, leaving 11 bases between the germline ends. The CDR3 reads CASSLLRGRSGNTIYF. CDR3 sequence (DNA): TGTGCCAGCAGCTTGTTGCGGGGCCGCTCTGGAAACACCATATATTTT.

This clonotype was seen ten or more times. This chain connects TRBV5-4 to TRBJ1-2; 7 bases are shared with TRBD1. V lost 0 bases and J lost 8; bases outside the gene matches: 13. Germline-derived CDR1 and CDR2 are SGHNT and YYREEE (reference sequence). This CDR3 is built from 16 residues. The CDR3: CASSLVALTGRKGYTF. CDR3 in DNA: TGTGCCAGCAGCTTGGTTGCACTGACAGGGAGAAAGGGCTACACCTTC.

The sample holds many counts of this clonotype. The rearrangement uses TRBV10-3 and TRBJ2-3; the match to TRBD2 covers 13 bases. The V gene's germline CDR1 is ENHRY and CDR2 SYGVKD. V dropped 0 bases and J dropped 4; count of bases not matched to a gene: 7. CDR3 length: 18 residues. The CDR3 reads CAISESITSGRVADTQYF. The CDR3 DNA sequence: TGTGCCATCAGTGAGTCGATAACTAGCGGGAGGGTCGCAGATACGCAGTATTTT.

This clonotype was seen ten or more times. This chain links TRBV20-1 with TRBJ2-7; a weak D match, TRBD1 (8 bases). V lost 4 bases to trimming and J lost 7 bases, with 17 bases between them. Germline CDR1 reads DFQATT; CDR2 reads SNEGSKA (reference sequence). This CDR3 is 13 amino acids long. The DNA for the CDR3 is TGCAGTGCTAACGACAGGGGAGGGAGGGAGCAGTACTTC. Translation gives CSANDRGGREQYF.

This clonotype was counted at least ten times. The chain carries TRBV20-1 and TRBJ2-3, with D tentatively TRBD1 or TRBD2 (5 bases each). CDR1 and CDR2 (germline): DFQATT, SNEGSKA (reference sequence). This CDR3 region has 14 residues. The V end lost 6 bases, the J end lost 3 bases, and 16 bases lay between the germline ends. CDR3 region: CSARDSGWTDTQYF. The CDR3 coding sequence is TGCAGTGCCAGGGATTCGGGGTGGACAGATACGCAGTATTTT.

This clonotype was recorded at least ten times. J is TRBJ2-3 and V is TRBV12-3 or TRBV12-4; D not certain. This CDR3 contains 13 residues. Trimming shortened V by 5 bases and J by 4 bases, and 10 bases separated the two germline ends. The CDR3 bases are TGTGCCAGCAGTCGGGTGGAAGCAGATACGCAGTATTTT. This sequence encodes CASSRVEADTQYF.

This clonotype was observed a few times. Germline is not matched at one junction end, which may reflect a read error. The V and J genes are TRBV7-8 and TRBJ1-6, with 8 bases aligning to TRBD1. CDR1 and CDR2 from the germline V gene are SGHVS and FQNEAQ. The CDR3 runs to 14 residues. The CDR3, as DNA: TGTGCCAGCAGCGGACAACAGGGGGTCTCACCCCTCAACTTT. Translated, it gives CASSGQQGVSPLNF. Looking up the rest from reference TRBV7-8 and TRBJ1-6 gives the full variable domain: GAGVSQSPRYKVAKRGQDVALRCDPISGHVSLFWYQQALGQGPEFLTYFQNEAQLDKSGLPSDRFFAERPEGSVSTLKIQRTQQEDSAVYLCASSGQQGVSPLNFGNGTRLTVT.

This clonotype was detected ten times or more. The CDR3 coding sequence is TGTGCCAGCAGCTTACAGAGGAACACTGAAGCTTTCTTT. It is translated as CASSLQRNTEAFF. The rearrangement links TRBV7-3 to TRBJ1-1; the D is unclear. The germline CDR1 and CDR2 sequences are SGHTA and FQGTGA. The CDR3 extends over 13 amino acids. Trimming pared 2 bases from V and 1 base from J, leaving 5 bases between.

This clonotype was observed at least ten times. The chain employs TRBV5-1 and TRBJ1-5; D gene ambiguous. The CDR3 runs 15 residues. Trimming pared 4 bases from V and 3 bases from J, leaving 14 bases between. Germline V CDR1 and CDR2: SGHRS, YFSETQ. The CDR3, as DNA: TGCGCCAGCAGCATATCGGGTTCCCCCAATCAGCCCCAGCATTTT. It is translated as CASSISGSPNQPQHF. Complete variable domain (other parts from reference TRBV5-1 and TRBJ1-5): KAGVTQTPRYLIKTRGQQVTLSCSPISGHRSVSWYQQTPGQGLQFLFEYFSETQRNKGNFPGRFSGRQFSNSRSEMNVSTLELGDSALYLCASSISGSPNQPQHFGDGTRLSIL.

In this sample, this clonotype turned up many times. The chain combines TRBV7-3 with TRBJ1-2; D remains unclear. Trimming removed 5 bases from V and 3 bases from J, with 13 bases in between. CDR1 SGHTA and CDR2 FQGTGA come from the germline V gene. There are 14 residues in the CDR3. As DNA, the CDR3 is TGTGCCAGCAGCCTCAACCGGGCAGACTATGGCTACACCTTC. Encoded protein: CASSLNRADYGYTF.